These 10 T cell receptor beta chains were sequenced from one sample in a study of cytotoxic CD8 clonotypes in ibrutinib-treated CLL. Using immunoSEQ multiplex PCR, the repertoire was profiled, and TCRdb retains in-frame clones only, with some absent. The sample includes under 200,000 clones, less than 85% of them seen just once. The sequences come from PBMCs, collected after 24 months of ibrutinib treatment. The receptors originated from a human donor with chronic lymphocytic leukemia.

The rearrangement joins TRBV19 to TRBJ2-7; 8 bases match TRBD2. Germline V gene lookup returns CDR1 LNHDA and CDR2 SQIVND (reference sequence). This CDR3 has 18 residues. Germline trimming cut 10 bases from V and 0 bases from J; bases unmatched to any gene: 20. As DNA, the CDR3 is TGTGCCACCCTCCCTGGTTCGGGAGGGACCTGGAGCTCCTACGAGCAGTACTTC. Translation gives CATLPGSGGTWSSYEQYF. Full variable domain (rest looked up from reference TRBV19 and TRBJ2-7): DGGITQSPKYLFRKEGQNVTLSCEQNLNHDAMYWYRQDPGQGLRLIYYSQIVNDFQKGDIAEGYSVSREKKESFPLTVTSAQKNPTAFYLCATLPGSGGTWSSYEQYFGPGTRLTVT.

This clone has only one observation. The J gene is TRBJ2-3, the V gene TRBV19; D remains ambiguous. The length of the CDR3 is 14 residues. Trimming cost V 4 bases and J 4 bases, with 12 bases left between them. Germline loops: CDR1 LNHDA, CDR2 SQIVND (reference sequence). The CDR3 nucleotides are TGTGCCAGTAGTACCCGGGTAGCAGCAGATACGCAGTATTTT. This codes for CASSTRVAADTQYF. The variable domain in full, completed from reference TRBV19 and TRBJ2-3, reads DGGITQSPKYLFRKEGQNVTLSCEQNLNHDAMYWYRQDPGQGLRLIYYSQIVNDFQKGDIAEGYSVSREKKESFPLTVTSAQKNPTAFYLCASSTRVAADTQYFGPGTRLTVL.

This chain uses TRBV10-3 with TRBJ1-3; 8 nucleotides align to TRBD1. Germline-derived CDR1 and CDR2 are ENHRY and SYGVKD. This CDR3 is 17 amino acids long. V shed 6 bases and J 2 bases; nucleotides not matched to a gene: 12. In DNA form, the CDR3 reads TGTGCCATCAGCCCTGGCCTACAGGGGGATACTGGAAACACCATATATTTT. Protein sequence: CAISPGLQGDTGNTIYF.

The V and J genes are TRBV7-2 and TRBJ2-4; TRBD1 matches at 8 bases. This CDR3 contains 15 residues. Trimming took 6 bases from V and 4 from J; bases not matched to a gene: 8. The germline V gene encodes CDR1 SGHTA and CDR2 FQGNSA. The CDR3 here is CASSRTGPTKNIQYF. CDR3 coding DNA: TGTGCCAGCAGTCGGACAGGGCCAACAAAAAACATTCAGTACTTC.

The chain is built from TRBV16 and TRBJ1-5; D uncertain. Germline V gene lookup returns CDR1 KGHSY and CDR2 FQNENV. The CDR3 extends over 14 amino acids. Deletions cut 1 base from V and 5 bases from J, with 9 bases between. CDR3 nucleotides: TGTGCCAGCAGCCAATACCAGGTCGATCAGCCCCAGCATTTT. Translated, it gives CASSQYQVDQPQHF.

The chain uses TRBV19 and TRBJ2-7, with D unresolved. Germline lookup yields CDR1 LNHDA and CDR2 SQIVND (reference sequence). This CDR3 is 13 amino acids long. Trimming cost V 3 bases and J 0 bases, with 6 bases left between them. This CDR3 is CASSIGNSYEQYF. In nucleotides, the CDR3 is TGTGCCAGTAGTATTGGAAACTCCTACGAGCAGTACTTC.

The genes are TRBV9 and TRBJ1-1; 7 nucleotides line up with TRBD1. Germline V CDR1 and CDR2: SGDLS, YYNGEE. The CDR3 length is 16 residues. V shed 4 bases and J 4 bases; nucleotides not matched to a gene: 13. DNA of the CDR3: TGTGCCAGCAGCCCAGGGACAGCCCAGGGGGGCACTGAAGCTTTCTTT. This translates into CASSPGTAQGGTEAFF. The whole variable domain, filled in from reference TRBV9 and TRBJ1-1, reads DSGVTQTPKHLITATGQRVTLRCSPRSGDLSVYWYQQSLDQGLQFLIQYYNGEERAKGNILERFSAQQFPDLHSELNLSSLELGDSALYFCASSPGTAQGGTEAFFGQGTRLTVV.

The chain joins TRBV7-9 to TRBJ2-3; 8 bases are a match to TRBD2. Germline V lookup: CDR1 SEHNR, CDR2 FQNEAQ (reference sequence). There are 14 residues in the CDR3. Losses at the gene ends were 9 bases for V and 3 bases for J; bases not matched to a gene: 8. The CDR3 coding sequence is TGTGCCAGTTCCCGGGCTAGCGGGACAGATACGCAGTATTTT. The encoded protein is CASSRASGTDTQYF.

V and J are TRBV9 and TRBJ2-3, with TRBD2 matching over 10 bases. CDR3 size: 16 residues. The germline CDR1 and CDR2 sequences are SGDLS and YYNGEE. Trimming cost V 0 bases and J 6 bases; bases outside gene matches: 7. The CDR3 nucleotides are TGTGCCAGCAGCGTAGCTACTGCTAGCGGGAGTGATACGCAGTATTTT. Protein sequence: CASSVATASGSDTQYF. The full variable domain, rest sourced from reference TRBV9 and TRBJ2-3, is DSGVTQTPKHLITATGQRVTLRCSPRSGDLSVYWYQQSLDQGLQFLIQYYNGEERAKGNILERFSAQQFPDLHSELNLSSLELGDSALYFCASSVATASGSDTQYFGPGTRLTVL.

The genes are TRBV2 and TRBJ1-2, with TRBD1 identical over 8 bases. The junction had 7 bases not matched to a gene; V was cut back by 5 bases and J by 2 bases. Germline values: CDR1 SNHLY, CDR2 FYNNEI. The CDR3 is 15 amino acids. The CDR3 DNA is TGTGCCAGCAGTCAAGACAGGGGATCCAACTATGGCTACACCTTC. Its translation is CASSQDRGSNYGYTF.